These 32 T cell receptor beta chains originate from one sample sequenced in a study of human T cells and chemical hapten exposure. The time point is: patch test 2, 6 weeks after DPC sensitization. Noted treatment: therapeutic diphenylcyclopropenone sensitization with weekly scalp DPC. MiXCR, run by TCRdb on the RACE reads, gives a single entry per CDR3 protein. The sample contains approximately 97,000 distinct CDR3 sequences, over 9.5% of which appear only once. Specimen: whole blood, collected in connection with sensitization to the hapten diphenylcyclopropenone (DPC). Every receptor here comes from a woman between 35 and 50 years old with alopecia areata. Some clones in this sample may be carry-over from other donors' samples.

The chain couples TRBV6-5 to TRBJ2-1, with 9 bases matching TRBD1. Germline CDR1 and CDR2: MNHEY and SVGAGI. With 2 bases clipped from V and 4 bases from J, the junction kept 18 bases outside the gene matches. The CDR3 covers 20 residues. The CDR3 spells CASSYAGSVGTGSDYNEQFF. The CDR3 DNA reads TGTGCCAGCAGTTACGCTGGTAGTGTGGGGACAGGGAGCGATTACAATGAGCAGTTCTTC.

This clonotype was counted at least ten times. The chain employs TRBV29-1 and TRBJ1-4, with D perhaps TRBD1 (5 bases). There are 13 residues in the CDR3. Trimming took off 4 bases at V and 2 bases at J, with 8 bases between the two ends. From germline, CDR1 is SQVTM and CDR2 ANQGSEA. The CDR3 coding sequence is TGCAGCGTTGGCGGGACTACTAATGAAAAACTGTTTTTT. It encodes CSVGGTTNEKLFF. Complete variable domain (other parts from reference TRBV29-1 and TRBJ1-4): SAVISQKPSRDICQRGTSLTIQCQVDSQVTMMFWYRQQPGQSLTLIATANQGSEATYESGFVIDKFPISRPNLTFSTLTVSNMSPEDSSIYLCSVGGTTNEKLFFGSGTQLSVL.

The chain couples TRBV6-2 or TRBV6-3 to TRBJ2-1, with D possibly being TRBD2 (5 bases). V lost 5 bases and J lost 6, with 14 bases in between. Germline V CDR1 and CDR2: MNHEY, SVGEGT. This CDR3 has 14 amino acids. The CDR3 DNA sequence: TGTGCCAGCAGTAGACACCGGGGTCTCAATGAGCAGTTCTTC. Its translation is CASSRHRGLNEQFF.

The rearrangement links TRBV7-2 to TRBJ2-7; perhaps TRBD2 as D (5 bases). This CDR3 has 14 residues. Deletions cut 8 bases from V and 4 bases from J, with 18 bases between. The germline V gene encodes CDR1 SGHTA and CDR2 FQGNSA. For the CDR3, the DNA is TGTGCCAGCGCCCTTGGAGGAGCGGTGTACGAGCAGTACTTC. This sequence encodes CASALGGAVYEQYF.

The rearrangement joins TRBV6-2 or TRBV6-3 to TRBJ2-1; 8 bases fit TRBD2. Germline V gene data show CDR1 as MNHEY and CDR2 as SVGEGT. V gave up 10 bases and J gave up 7 bases; unmatched junction bases: 9. The CDR3 is 13 residues long. The chain's CDR3 is CATASGGINEQFF. CDR3 DNA: TGTGCCACCGCCAGCGGGGGTATAAATGAGCAGTTCTTC.

At least ten counts were recorded for this clonotype. The rearrangement links TRBV6-6 to TRBJ2-3; 7 bases line up with TRBD2. The CDR3 is 15 amino acids. CDR1 and CDR2 from the germline V gene are MNHNY and SVGAGI (reference sequence). Germline trimming cut 6 bases from V and 1 base from J; bases unmatched to any gene: 7. The CDR3 loop is CASSPTSRRTDTQYF. The CDR3 bases are TGTGCCAGCAGCCCGACTAGCAGACGCACAGATACGCAGTATTTT.

This clonotype showed up many times. The gene calls are TRBV2 and TRBJ2-1; 7 bases fit TRBD1. The germline CDR1 and CDR2 sequences are SNHLY and FYNNEI. V was clipped by 7 bases and J by 4 bases; unmatched bases: 7. This CDR3 region has 14 residues. The CDR3, as DNA: TGTGCCAGCACCCGGGACAGCCTTTACAATGAGCAGTTCTTC. Translation gives CASTRDSLYNEQFF.

This clonotype was counted ten times or more. This chain joins TRBV4-3 and TRBJ2-1, with 7 bases that match TRBD2. Trimming cost V 2 bases and J 9 bases; bases outside gene matches: 7. Germline V CDR1 and CDR2: LGHNA, YSLEER. This CDR3 is 14 amino acids long. The CDR3 protein is CASSQSAGASEQFF. In DNA, the CDR3 is TGCGCCAGCAGCCAATCGGCGGGAGCCAGTGAGCAGTTCTTC.

This clonotype was picked up many times. V and J are TRBV7-6 and TRBJ1-2; TRBD1 matches 9 bases. The length of the CDR3 is 14 residues. Trimming at V came to 1 base and at J to 3 bases, leaving 0 bases not matched to a gene. CDR1 and CDR2 (germline): SGHVS, FNYEAQ. CDR3 sequence: CASSLGTGDYGYTF. The CDR3 DNA sequence: TGTGCCAGCAGCTTAGGGACAGGGGACTATGGCTACACCTTC.

The rearrangement joins TRBV28 to TRBJ2-7; either TRBD1 or TRBD2 may supply D (5 bases each). The germline V and J ends were trimmed by 6 bases and 2 bases, with 20 bases remaining between them. Germline V gene data show CDR1 as MDHEN and CDR2 as SYDVKM. CDR3 size: 16 residues. The CDR3 DNA reads as TGTGCCAGCAGACCTCCCCGGGGCGCAGGGACCTACGAGCAGTACTTC. The encoded protein is CASRPPRGAGTYEQYF.

This clonotype appeared a few times. The chain links TRBV7-6 to TRBJ2-1, with D hard to call. V lost 1 base and J lost 8, with 6 bases in between. CDR1 SGHVS and CDR2 FNYEAQ come from the germline V gene. This CDR3 contains 12 residues. The CDR3 nucleotides are TGTGCCAGCAGCTTAGTTAGGGATGAGCAGTTCTTC. It yields the protein CASSLVRDEQFF.

This clonotype was seen at least ten times. This rearrangement joins TRBV7-8 to TRBJ2-3; no clear D. CDR1 and CDR2 (germline): SGHVS, FQNEAQ. CDR3 length equals 14 residues. V lost 4 bases and J 6 bases, leaving 14 bases between the germline ends. The chain's CDR3 is CASSSGSTFDTQYF. CDR3 in DNA: TGTGCCAGCAGCTCCGGGTCCACCTTCGATACGCAGTATTTT.

Only a few counts were recorded for this clonotype. V is TRBV9 and J is TRBJ2-7, with 8 positions matching TRBD2. The CDR3 runs to 16 residues. Germline V gives CDR1 SGDLS, CDR2 YYNGEE. Losses at the gene ends were 2 bases for V and 5 bases for J; bases not matched to a gene: 12. For the CDR3, the DNA is TGTGCCAGCAGCGTGGCGGCTAGCGGGTGGAGCCACGAGCAGTACTTC. Translated: CASSVAASGWSHEQYF.

Of note for this clonotype: This may come from a read error, since a much larger clone is one base off. This chain uses TRBV27 with TRBJ1-1, with TRBD1 as a possible D gene (5 bases). The CDR3 has 14 amino acids. Germline V gene data show CDR1 as MNHEY and CDR2 as SMNVEV (reference sequence). V was shortened by 5 bases and J by 4 bases, with 14 bases between the two germline ends. The CDR3 is CASSPGLGITEAFF. The DNA for the CDR3 is TGTGCCAGCAGTCCGGGACTGGGGATCACTGAAGCTTTCTTT.

The chain joins TRBV29-1 to TRBJ2-5, with 8 bases identical to TRBD2. The CDR3 runs 11 residues. Germline V gene data show CDR1 as SQVTM and CDR2 as ANQGSEA. V lost 5 bases and J lost 4; bases outside the gene matches: 0. The CDR3 region is CSVREGETQYF. DNA of the CDR3: TGCAGCGTTCGGGAGGGAGAGACCCAGTACTTC.

The chain is built from TRBV12-3 or TRBV12-4 and TRBJ1-1; 7 positions agree with TRBD1. The length of the CDR3 is 14 residues. The V segment lost 3 bases and the J segment 7 bases; nucleotides outside the gene matches: 8. The DNA of the CDR3 is TGTGCCAGCAGTTTGGACAGGAGACCCCTTGAAGCTTTCTTT. Its protein product is CASSLDRRPLEAFF.

J is TRBJ2-5 and V is TRBV29-1, with D unclear. The CDR3 spans 12 residues. Germline V gene sequence: CDR1 SQVTM, CDR2 ANQGSEA. The germline V and J ends were trimmed by 1 base and 5 bases, with 8 bases remaining between them. The CDR3 region is CSVEAGAETQYF. The DNA of the CDR3 is TGCAGCGTTGAAGCGGGCGCGGAGACCCAGTACTTC.

This clonotype was detected ten times or more. V and J are TRBV6-5 and TRBJ1-6; D call uncertain. This CDR3 has 17 residues. V lost 0 bases to trimming and J lost 10 bases, with 19 bases between them. Germline CDR1 and CDR2: MNHEY and SVGAGI. This CDR3 reads CASSYSISRQVGSPLHF. CDR3 nucleotides: TGTGCCAGCAGTTACTCAATCTCTAGGCAGGTGGGCTCACCCCTCCACTTT.

This clonotype was counted only a few times. The CDR3 loop reads CASSPHGQGLADTQYF. CDR3 in DNA: TGTGCCAGCAGCCCGCACGGACAGGGACTAGCAGATACGCAGTATTTT. The J gene is TRBJ2-3, the V gene TRBV7-2, with D perhaps being TRBD1 or TRBD2 (8 bases each). CDR3 length: 16 amino acids. Germline V lookup: CDR1 SGHTA, CDR2 FQGNSA. V lost 5 bases to trimming and J lost 4 bases, with 19 bases between them.

This clonotype came up a few times. V and J are TRBV12-3 or TRBV12-4 and TRBJ2-7, with no clear D. The CDR3 is 14 amino acids. Deletions cut 2 bases from V and 0 bases from J, with 8 bases between. The CDR3, as DNA: TGTGCCAGCAGTTTATTACAGAACTCCTACGAGCAGTACTTC. It codes for CASSLLQNSYEQYF.

In this sample, this clonotype turned up many times. The chain has TRBV4-3 and TRBJ1-6; D possibly corresponds to TRBD1 (5 bases). This CDR3 has 15 amino acids. With 0 bases removed from V and 8 bases from J, the gap between germline ends came to 11 bases. Germline values: CDR1 LGHNA, CDR2 YSLEER. The CDR3 nucleotides are TGCGCCAGCAGCCAAGATACGGGGGGTGATTCACCCCTCCACTTT. Its translation: CASSQDTGGDSPLHF.

V and J are TRBV28 and TRBJ1-4, with a possible D match to TRBD1 (6 bases). This CDR3 is built from 11 residues. Per germline, CDR1 MDHEN and CDR2 SYDVKM. With 5 bases removed from V and 11 bases from J, the gap between germline ends came to 9 bases. Written as DNA, the CDR3 is TGTGCCAGCAGTGGACAGTTGAAACTGTTTTTT. This encodes CASSGQLKLFF.

This clonotype was seen at least ten times. The chain employs TRBV12-3 or TRBV12-4 and TRBJ2-1; a possible D gene is TRBD2 (5 bases). The CDR3 covers 11 residues. Between the trimmed V and J ends, which lost 11 bases and 4 bases, there was a span of 9 bases. Written as DNA, the CDR3 is TGTGCCGCGACTACATACAATGAGCAGTTCTTC. This sequence encodes CAATTYNEQFF.

The chain has TRBV14 and TRBJ1-1; possibly TRBD1 for D (5 bases). The V gene lost 3 bases and the J gene lost 1 base, with 12 bases spanning the gap. Germline V lookup: CDR1 SGHDN, CDR2 FVKESK. The CDR3 is 15 residues long. Written as DNA, the CDR3 is TGTGCCAGCAGCCAGCTGACAGTCAAGAACACTGAAGCTTTCTTT. This sequence encodes CASSQLTVKNTEAFF.

This clonotype was detected once. This chain connects TRBV19 to TRBJ1-2; no clear D gene. This CDR3 is built from 15 residues. Germline CDR1 LNHDA, CDR2 SQIVND (reference sequence). The V end was cut by 1 base, the J end by 0 bases, with 9 bases between. The CDR3 spells CASSIVGGTNYGYTF. DNA of the CDR3: TGTGCCAGTAGTATAGTCGGCGGAACTAACTATGGCTACACCTTC. Full variable domain (remainder filled in from reference TRBV19 and TRBJ1-2): DGGITQSPKYLFRKEGQNVTLSCEQNLNHDAMYWYRQDPGQGLRLIYYSQIVNDFQKGDIAEGYSVSREKKESFPLTVTSAQKNPTAFYLCASSIVGGTNYGYTFGSGTRLTVV.

This clonotype was counted a few times. This chain connects TRBV10-3 to TRBJ2-5; D is undetermined. CDR1 is ENHRY, CDR2 SYGVKD, per germline. Trimming shortened V by 4 bases and J by 2 bases, and 5 bases separated the two germline ends. The CDR3 covers 12 residues. CDR3 sequence: CAISAVQETQYF. The CDR3 DNA follows: TGTGCCATCAGTGCAGTGCAAGAGACCCAGTACTTC.

In regard to this clonotype: A junction boundary mismatches the germline segment, possibly from a read error. This sequence joins TRBV15 and TRBJ2-1; 15 bases map to TRBD2. The CDR3 totals 20 residues. The germline V gene encodes CDR1 LNHNV and CDR2 YYDKDF (reference sequence). Here the CDR3 DNA reads TGTGCCACCAGCAGGCAGCCCGGACTAGCGGGAGGGCTTACCTATAATGAGCAGTTCTTC. It yields the protein CATSRQPGLAGGLTYNEQFF.

The rearrangement links TRBV28 to TRBJ2-7; TRBD1 is a possible D gene (5 bases). The CDR3 spans 14 residues. The V end was cut by 4 bases, the J end by 0 bases, with 10 bases between. Germline CDR1 MDHEN, CDR2 SYDVKM. The CDR3 DNA sequence: TGTGCCAGCAGTTCCCAGGGAAGCTCCTACGAGCAGTACTTC. Its protein is CASSSQGSSYEQYF.

This clonotype showed up just a few times. This sequence joins TRBV6-2 or TRBV6-3 and TRBJ2-3, with TRBD2 identical over 7 bases. Germline assignment: CDR1 MNHEY and CDR2 SVGEGT. The CDR3 has 14 amino acids. J lost 0 bases, V lost 7 bases, and 4 bases had no gene match. This chain's CDR3 is CASKGGGSTDTQYF. CDR3 coding DNA: TGTGCCAGCAAGGGCGGGGGTAGCACAGATACGCAGTATTTT.

As regards this clonotype: This could be a read error, since a much larger clone is one nucleotide away. The genes are TRBV6-1 and TRBJ1-3; D may be TRBD1 (6 bases). CDR3 length equals 15 residues. The germline gives CDR1 MNHNS, CDR2 SASEGT. DNA of the CDR3: TGTGTCAGCAGTGCGCAGGGGTTCTCTGGAAACACCATATATTTT. Translating gives CVSSAQGFSGNTIYF.

This clonotype was counted many times. The CDR3 DNA reads as TGTGCCAGCAGTGAACTAGCGGGGGGGTCAGATGAGCAGTTCTTC. Translated, it gives CASSELAGGSDEQFF. The rearrangement joins TRBV6-1 to TRBJ2-1, with 12 bases matching TRBD2. Germline-derived CDR1 and CDR2 are MNHNS and SASEGT. The CDR3 spans 15 residues. Unmatched junction bases numbered 4, after V lost 2 bases and J lost 8 bases.

Comment on this clonotype: Sequence at one end of the junction differs from germline and may be a read error. The chain has TRBV7-7 and TRBJ2-1, with TRBD2 matching over 8 bases. This CDR3 has 16 residues. Germline-derived CDR1 and CDR2 are SSHAT and FNYEAQ (reference sequence). The CDR3 loop reads CASSLADRGGYNEQFF. The CDR3, as DNA: TGTGCTAGCAGCTTAGCGGACCGGGGGGGATACAATGAGCAGTTCTTC.